This is a list of T cell receptor beta chains from one sample in a study of cytomegalovirus exposure and HLA in healthy donors. Data came from immunoSEQ multiplex PCR; TCRdb stores just in-frame clones and leaves some out. The sample lists 160,000 or so clones, 80% to 90% occurring once. Sequenced: PBMCs. Source of these receptors: a woman younger than 35 in good health and CMV-seropositive. CDR3s include the opening cysteine and the closing phenylalanine or tryptophan.

j_gene,v_gene,CDR3aa
TRBJ2-3,TRBV5-1,CASSTFTDTQYF
TRBJ2-2,TRBV7-8,CASSPVNTGELFF
TRBJ1-2,TRBV15,CATSRVTTENPYGYTF
TRBJ2-1,TRBV7-2,CASSFSSLYNEQFF
TRBJ2-2,TRBV18,CASSPREIDTGELFF
TRBJ2-5,TRBV2,CASSARLAGTQYF
TRBJ1-1,TRBV7-6,CASSRVGVMNTEAFF
TRBJ1-2,TRBV2,CASSTQRGSTYGYTF
TRBJ1-1,TRBV11-2,CASSRDRGTEAFF
TRBJ2-1,TRBV30,CAWSGGGTGQPYNEQFF
TRBJ2-7,TRBV7-9,CASSPPGLSDRVYEQYF